Each of the 31 T cell receptor beta chains below was sequenced from the same sample in a study of T cells expressing NK-cell markers. TCRdb reprocessed the 5' RACE reads and stores each CDR3 protein as one record, lacking DNA. The sample's table shows 450,000 to 600,000 distinct CDR3 sequences. Sequencing was performed on blood T cells: a sorted CD56 or NKG2C T cell subset, CD4+ or CD8+ T cells, or bulk PBMC T cells (not recorded which). The receptors come from a man aged 18 to 29 in good health.

The CDR3 protein is CASTPAGGSKSYTF. The V call is TRBV6-2 or TRBV6-3, the J call TRBJ1-2; as DNA is missing, the TRBD1 call by TCRdb cannot be tested. This CDR3 is 14 amino acids long. Germline lookup yields CDR1 MNHEY and CDR2 SVGEGT.

V usage is TRBV5-1 and J usage is TRBJ1-2; TCRdb's D call of TRBD1 is untestable without DNA. The CDR3 covers 16 residues. The germline gives CDR1 SGHRS, CDR2 YFSETQ. The CDR3 region is CASSFLPRGQLYGYTF. Supplemented by reference TRBV5-1 and TRBJ1-2, the full variable domain reads KAGVTQTPRYLIKTRGQQVTLSCSPISGHRSVSWYQQTPGQGLQFLFEYFSETQRNKGNFPGRFSGRQFSNSRSEMNVSTLELGDSALYLCASSFLPRGQLYGYTFGSGTRLTVV.

The chain joins TRBV24-1 to TRBJ2-1; the TCRdb call, TRBD1, lacks DNA for checking. Germline CDR1 reads KGHDR; CDR2 reads SFDVKD. The CDR3 runs to 17 residues. CDR3 amino acids: CATSDASPRDISNEQFF.

The chain uses TRBV29-1 and TRBJ2-1; TCRdb designates TRBD2, a call that cannot be tested without DNA. Germline lookup yields CDR1 SQVTM and CDR2 ANQGSEA. The CDR3 totals 15 residues. The CDR3 here is CSVTAGTSVYNEQFF.

The chain links TRBV21-1 to TRBJ2-1; TCRdb picks TRBD1, but there is no DNA to check that call. TRBV21-1 is reported as a pseudogene. This CDR3 has 15 residues. This CDR3 reads CASPPSTSVLDEQFF.

This chain connects TRBV6-2 or TRBV6-3 to TRBJ2-7; the TCRdb call, TRBD2, lacks DNA for checking. Germline-derived CDR1 and CDR2 are MNHEY and SVGEGT. This CDR3 is 15 amino acids long. The CDR3 loop reads CASSTGLAGGYEQYF.

This chain links TRBV7-2 with TRBJ2-7. The CDR3 extends over 14 amino acids. Per germline, CDR1 SGHTA and CDR2 FQGNSA. Here the CDR3 reads CASSLDYPFYEQYF.

The V call is TRBV5-1, the J call TRBJ1-6; TCRdb gives TRBD1 as the D gene, but with no DNA this cannot be confirmed. Germline assignment: CDR1 SGHRS and CDR2 YFSETQ. The CDR3 runs 14 residues. This chain's CDR3 is CASSFTGEGSPLHF.

The chain uses TRBV7-2 and TRBJ2-1; the D call of TRBD2 rests on TCRdb alone, since no DNA is present to check it. The length of the CDR3 is 15 residues. CDR1 is SGHTA, CDR2 FQGNSA, per germline. CDR3: CASTLRLAGKDEQFF.

V is TRBV9 and J is TRBJ1-2. The germline gives CDR1 SGDLS, CDR2 YYNGEE. The CDR3 runs to 15 residues. The CDR3 protein is CASSSPSSGSYGYTF.

The J gene is TRBJ2-3, the V gene TRBV5-6; TCRdb's D call of TRBD2 is untestable without DNA. Germline V CDR1 and CDR2: SGHDT, YYEEEE. CDR3 size: 16 residues. The CDR3 is CASSTPGLAETDTQYF.

V usage is TRBV20-1 and J usage is TRBJ2-4. Per germline, CDR1 DFQATT and CDR2 SNEGSKA (reference sequence). The CDR3 has 12 amino acids. CDR3 region: CSARGLRDIQYF.

The chain has TRBV10-3 and TRBJ2-2. This CDR3 comprises 13 residues. Germline V gene data show CDR1 as ENHRY and CDR2 as SYGVKD. The CDR3 region is CAIRLTNTGELFF.

V and J are TRBV10-2 and TRBJ2-4; without DNA, the TCRdb call of TRBD2 cannot be checked. Germline V gene lookup returns CDR1 WSHSY and CDR2 SAAADI. This CDR3 comprises 15 residues. The CDR3: CASRGLDSSKNIQYF.

The rearrangement links TRBV28 to TRBJ2-1. Per germline, CDR1 MDHEN and CDR2 SYDVKM. This CDR3 spans 12 amino acids. The CDR3 sequence is CASSLRLEKQFF.

V usage is TRBV6-5 and J usage is TRBJ2-2; without DNA, the TCRdb call of TRBD2 cannot be checked. Germline V gives CDR1 MNHEY, CDR2 SVGAGI. The CDR3 is 15 amino acids. This chain's CDR3 is CASSKAGGHTGELFF.

The V call is TRBV12-2, the J call TRBJ1-2; TCRdb designates TRBD1, a call that cannot be tested without DNA. TRBV12-2 is annotated as a pseudogene. The CDR3 sequence is 15 residues long. CDR3: CASRFAAGQIGGYTF.

The chain recombines TRBV7-9 with TRBJ1-2; there is no DNA to check the TCRdb D call of TRBD1. The CDR3 runs to 15 residues. Per the germline V gene, CDR1 is SEHNR and CDR2 is FQNEAQ (reference sequence). The CDR3 loop is CASISWVGQPYGYTF.

The V gene is TRBV20-1, the J gene TRBJ2-1. The CDR3 has 13 amino acids. CDR1 DFQATT and CDR2 SNEGSKA come from the germline V gene (reference sequence). The chain's CDR3 is CSAIYPSGYEQFF.

The chain recombines TRBV12-3 or TRBV12-4 with TRBJ2-5; there is no DNA to check the TCRdb D call of TRBD2. The CDR3 has 18 amino acids. The CDR3 spells CASSLALAGGENRETQYF.

The chain links TRBV12-3 or TRBV12-4 to TRBJ2-3. There are 16 residues in the CDR3. CDR3 amino acids: CASSLSASLNTDTQYF.

This sequence joins TRBV7-2 and TRBJ2-3. Germline V gene data show CDR1 as SGHTA and CDR2 as FQGNSA. The CDR3 extends over 16 amino acids. CDR3 sequence: CASSLAQLLRGDTQYF. Supplemented by reference TRBV7-2 and TRBJ2-3, the full variable domain reads GAGVSQSPSNKVTEKGKDVELRCDPISGHTALYWYRQSLGQGLEFLIYFQGNSAPDKSGLPSDRFSAERTGGSVSTLTIQRTQQEDSAVYLCASSLAQLLRGDTQYFGPGTRLTVL.

V usage is TRBV5-1 and J usage is TRBJ1-5; TCRdb designates TRBD1, a call that cannot be tested without DNA. This CDR3 has 15 amino acids. Germline V gene sequence: CDR1 SGHRS, CDR2 YFSETQ. CDR3 sequence reads: CASSSGAGGGQPQHF. Using reference TRBV5-1 and TRBJ1-5 for the parts outside the CDR3, the full variable domain is KAGVTQTPRYLIKTRGQQVTLSCSPISGHRSVSWYQQTPGQGLQFLFEYFSETQRNKGNFPGRFSGRQFSNSRSEMNVSTLELGDSALYLCASSSGAGGGQPQHFGDGTRLSIL.

This chain joins TRBV24-1 and TRBJ2-5; there is no DNA to check the TCRdb D call of TRBD1. This CDR3 is built from 14 residues. The V gene's germline CDR1 is KGHDR and CDR2 SFDVKD. Here the CDR3 reads CATSDSGALETQYF.

This sequence joins TRBV20-1 and TRBJ2-1; TCRdb names TRBD2, which stays unverified in the absence of DNA. The CDR3 covers 14 residues. Germline V gene data show CDR1 as DFQATT and CDR2 as SNEGSKA (reference sequence). This CDR3 reads CSANGLLQYNEQFF.

The rearrangement links TRBV11-2 to TRBJ2-1; TCRdb indicates TRBD1, and absent DNA this call remains unverified. Germline-derived CDR1 and CDR2 are SGHAT and FQNNGV. The CDR3 spans 14 residues. Here the CDR3 reads CASSSNTRLDEQFF.

The V gene is TRBV10-1, the J gene TRBJ1-1. Per the germline V gene, CDR1 is WNHNN and CDR2 is SYGVQD (reference sequence). The CDR3 contains 12 residues. This CDR3 is CASSESGVEAFF.

This chain uses TRBV4-1 with TRBJ1-3. This CDR3 spans 15 amino acids. Germline V lookup: CDR1 MGHRA, CDR2 YSYEKL. The chain's CDR3 is CASSQVKGSGNTIYF.

The rearrangement joins TRBV12-3 or TRBV12-4 to TRBJ2-1; the D call from TCRdb, TRBD2, cannot be confirmed without DNA. CDR3 length equals 15 residues. The CDR3 region is CASCLVLARGNEQFF.

The chain is built from TRBV5-5 and TRBJ2-5; checking the TCRdb D call of TRBD1 is not possible without DNA. CDR3 size: 15 residues. Germline lookup yields CDR1 SGHKS and CDR2 YYEKEE (reference sequence). The CDR3 loop is CASSLAARIQETQYF.

The gene calls are TRBV2 and TRBJ2-1; TCRdb's assignment of TRBD1 cannot be checked, as there is no DNA. Germline assignment: CDR1 SNHLY and CDR2 FYNNEI. The CDR3 is 15 residues long. CDR3 residues: CASRGSGKVYNEQFF. Using reference TRBV2 and TRBJ2-1 for the parts outside the CDR3, the full variable domain is EPEVTQTPSHQVTQMGQEVILRCVPISNHLYFYWYRQILGQKVEFLVSFYNNEISEKSEIFDDQFSVERPDGSNFTLKIRSTKLEDSAMYFCASRGSGKVYNEQFFGPGTRLTVL.